This entry concerns a single TCR beta chain. The antigen remains unidentified. Some clones are missing from TCRdb's copy, which holds only in-frame ones; the method was immunoSEQ multiplex PCR. The sample lists roughly 130,000 clones, about 88% occurring once. The record originates from a study of identifying expanded T cells in peripheral blood. Overall study results and limits: Across healthy donors, higher total template counts meant significantly greater approximately two-week count variance. Differentially abundant clones: 0.95 to 1.5 between replicates, about 15 at two to three weeks, 19 at four.

CDR1 is SGDLS and CDR2 is YYNGEE in the germline V gene. CDR3 length: 16 amino acids. Trimming at V came to 0 bases and at J to 5 bases, leaving 3 bases not matched to a gene. During the collection period, no donor immune events like infections were recorded. This chain joins TRBV9 and TRBJ2-5; 14 positions agree with TRBD2. Sequenced sample: blood. The receptor was derived from a person aged 18 to 75 in good health. CDR3 in amino acids: CASSVEGLAGVETQYF. CDR3 DNA sequence: TGTGCCAGCAGCGTAGAGGGACTAGCGGGAGTGGAGACCCAGTACTTC.